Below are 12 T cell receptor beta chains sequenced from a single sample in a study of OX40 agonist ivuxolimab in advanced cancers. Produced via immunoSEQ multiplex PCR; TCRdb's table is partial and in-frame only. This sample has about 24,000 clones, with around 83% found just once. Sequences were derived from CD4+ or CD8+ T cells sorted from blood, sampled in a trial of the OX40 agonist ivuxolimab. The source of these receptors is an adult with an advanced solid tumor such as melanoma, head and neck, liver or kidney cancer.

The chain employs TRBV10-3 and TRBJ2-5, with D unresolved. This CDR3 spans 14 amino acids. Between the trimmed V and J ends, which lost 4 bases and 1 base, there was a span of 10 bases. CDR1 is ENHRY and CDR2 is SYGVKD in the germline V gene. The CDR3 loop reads CAISGPRPQETQYF. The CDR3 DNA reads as TGTGCCATCAGTGGCCCTCGTCCCCAAGAGACCCAGTACTTC.

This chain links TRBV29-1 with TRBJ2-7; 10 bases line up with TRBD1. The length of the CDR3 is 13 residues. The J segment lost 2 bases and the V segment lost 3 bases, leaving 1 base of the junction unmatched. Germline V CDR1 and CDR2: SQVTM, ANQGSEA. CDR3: CSVEGTGAYEQYF. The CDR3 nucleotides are TGCAGCGTTGAGGGGACAGGGGCCTACGAGCAGTACTTC.

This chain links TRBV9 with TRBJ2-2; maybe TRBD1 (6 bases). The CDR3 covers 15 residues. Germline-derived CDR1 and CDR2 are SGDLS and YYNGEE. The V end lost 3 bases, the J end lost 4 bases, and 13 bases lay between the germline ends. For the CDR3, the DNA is TGTGCCAGCAGCGACAGGGCCCAATCCACCGGGGAGCTGTTTTTT. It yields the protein CASSDRAQSTGELFF.

The CDR3 region is CASSLGPTGGMTPQHF. The CDR3 DNA sequence: TGTGCCAGCAGCTTGGGACCGACCGGAGGGATGACGCCCCAGCATTTT. J is TRBJ1-5 and V is TRBV7-9; possibly TRBD1 for D (5 bases). V lost 3 bases and J 9 bases, leaving 21 bases between the germline ends. Germline V gene sequence: CDR1 SEHNR, CDR2 FQNEAQ (reference sequence). The CDR3 contains 16 residues.

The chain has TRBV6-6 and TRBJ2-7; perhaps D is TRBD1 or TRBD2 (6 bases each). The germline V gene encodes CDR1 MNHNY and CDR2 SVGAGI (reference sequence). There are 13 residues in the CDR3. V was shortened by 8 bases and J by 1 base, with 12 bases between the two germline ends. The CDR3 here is CASVSGASYEQYF. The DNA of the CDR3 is TGTGCCAGCGTGTCGGGGGCGTCCTACGAGCAGTACTTC.

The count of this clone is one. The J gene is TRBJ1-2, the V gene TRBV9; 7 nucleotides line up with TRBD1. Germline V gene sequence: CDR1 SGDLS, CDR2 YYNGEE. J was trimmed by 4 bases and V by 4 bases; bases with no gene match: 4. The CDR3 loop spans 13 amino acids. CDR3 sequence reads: CASSPRDSYGYTF. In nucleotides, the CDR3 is TGTGCCAGCAGCCCAAGGGACAGCTATGGCTACACCTTC. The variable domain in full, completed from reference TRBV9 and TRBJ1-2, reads DSGVTQTPKHLITATGQRVTLRCSPRSGDLSVYWYQQSLDQGLQFLIQYYNGEERAKGNILERFSAQQFPDLHSELNLSSLELGDSALYFCASSPRDSYGYTFGSGTRLTVV.

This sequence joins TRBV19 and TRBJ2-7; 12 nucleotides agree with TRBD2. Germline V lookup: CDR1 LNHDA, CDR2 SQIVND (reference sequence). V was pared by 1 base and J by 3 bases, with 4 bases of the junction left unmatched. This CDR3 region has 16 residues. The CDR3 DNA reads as TGTGCCAGTAGTATAGGACTAGCGGGGGAGATCTACGAGCAGTACTTC. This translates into CASSIGLAGEIYEQYF.

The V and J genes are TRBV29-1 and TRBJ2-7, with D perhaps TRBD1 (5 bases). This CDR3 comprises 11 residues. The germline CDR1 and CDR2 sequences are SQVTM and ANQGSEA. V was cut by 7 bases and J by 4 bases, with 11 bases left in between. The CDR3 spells CSALRGYEQYF. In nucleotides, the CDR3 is TGCAGCGCTTTAAGGGGTTACGAGCAGTACTTC.

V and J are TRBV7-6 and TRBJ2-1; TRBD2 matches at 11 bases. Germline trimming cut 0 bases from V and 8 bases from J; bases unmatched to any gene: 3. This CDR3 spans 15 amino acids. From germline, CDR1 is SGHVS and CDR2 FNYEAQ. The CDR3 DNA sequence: TGTGCCAGCAGCTTAGCTAGCGGGGGGGCCTATGAGCAGTTCTTC. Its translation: CASSLASGGAYEQFF.

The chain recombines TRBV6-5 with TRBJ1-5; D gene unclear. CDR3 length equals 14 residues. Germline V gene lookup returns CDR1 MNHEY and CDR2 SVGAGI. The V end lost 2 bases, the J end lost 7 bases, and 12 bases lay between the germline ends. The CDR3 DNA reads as TGTGCCAGCAGTTACGACGGCTCAGGACAGCCCCAGCATTTT. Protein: CASSYDGSGQPQHF.

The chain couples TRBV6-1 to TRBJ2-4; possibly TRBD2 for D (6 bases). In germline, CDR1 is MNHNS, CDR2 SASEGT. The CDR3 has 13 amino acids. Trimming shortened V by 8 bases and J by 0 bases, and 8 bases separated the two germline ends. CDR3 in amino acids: CASRGLAKNIQYF. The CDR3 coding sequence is TGTGCCAGCCGGGGGTTAGCCAAAAACATTCAGTACTTC.

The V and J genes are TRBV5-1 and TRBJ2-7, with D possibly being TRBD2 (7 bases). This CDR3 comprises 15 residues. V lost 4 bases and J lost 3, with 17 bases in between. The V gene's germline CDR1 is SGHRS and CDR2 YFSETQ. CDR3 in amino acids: CASSGAWGGLYEQYF. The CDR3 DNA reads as TGCGCCAGCAGCGGTGCATGGGGGGGCCTCTACGAGCAGTACTTC.